These 17 T cell receptor beta chains originate from one sample sequenced in a study of OX40 agonist ivuxolimab in advanced cancers. Sequencing was performed with immunoSEQ multiplex PCR; in TCRdb, only in-frame clones are kept and a portion is missing. The table records fewer than 120,000 clones, roughly nine tenths of them present only once. This specimen consisted of CD4+ or CD8+ T cells sorted from blood, obtained in a trial of the OX40 agonist ivuxolimab. The receptors here all came from an adult with an advanced solid tumor such as melanoma, head and neck, liver or kidney cancer.

This CDR3 reads CASSPAGEGTGELFF. The CDR3 DNA reads TGTGCCAGCAGTCCCGCAGGGGAGGGTACCGGGGAGCTGTTTTTT. The gene calls are TRBV28 and TRBJ2-2, with TRBD2 as a possible D gene (7 bases). Trimming removed 5 bases at V and 5 bases at J, with 15 bases between. CDR3 length equals 15 residues. Looked up from germline, CDR1 is MDHEN and CDR2 is SYDVKM.

The genes are TRBV19 and TRBJ2-7, with TRBD1 matching over 8 bases. This CDR3 is 14 amino acids long. Germline values: CDR1 LNHDA, CDR2 SQIVND (reference sequence). Trimming cost V 4 bases and J 3 bases; bases outside gene matches: 5. CDR3: CASSNGQGFYEQYF. The DNA for the CDR3 is TGTGCCAGTAGTAACGGACAGGGATTCTACGAGCAGTACTTC.

This clone was seen once. The chain carries TRBV6-1 and TRBJ2-1; possibly TRBD1 or TRBD2 for D (5 bases each). Germline CDR1 MNHNS, CDR2 SASEGT. The CDR3 has 15 amino acids. V lost 1 base to trimming and J lost 6 bases, with 13 bases between them. This CDR3 reads CASSEGSTGTNEQFF. The CDR3 DNA reads TGTGCCAGCAGTGAAGGGTCAACCGGGACCAATGAGCAGTTCTTC.

The chain joins TRBV9 to TRBJ1-3; 7 bases match TRBD1. Germline V lookup: CDR1 SGDLS, CDR2 YYNGEE. The V and J ends lost 3 bases and 3 bases, in that order; junction bases with no gene match: 9. CDR3 length: 16 amino acids. CDR3 nucleotides: TGTGCCAGCAGCGAAAGGACAGGTCCCTTTGGAAACACCATATATTTT. It is translated as CASSERTGPFGNTIYF.

The J gene is TRBJ1-1, the V gene TRBV2; D is unresolved. The germline gives CDR1 SNHLY, CDR2 FYNNEI. CDR3 length equals 14 residues. Trimming stripped 2 bases from V and 0 bases from J, with 7 bases between. The CDR3 coding sequence is TGTGCCAGCAGTGAACTAGGGATGAACACTGAAGCTTTCTTT. It specifies CASSELGMNTEAFF. Based on the CDR3 plus reference TRBV2 and TRBJ1-1, the full variable domain is EPEVTQTPSHQVTQMGQEVILRCVPISNHLYFYWYRQILGQKVEFLVSFYNNEISEKSEIFDDQFSVERPDGSNFTLKIRSTKLEDSAMYFCASSELGMNTEAFFGQGTRLTVV.

The chain couples TRBV10-3 to TRBJ1-2, with D unresolved. The CDR3 sequence is 14 residues long. Trimming took 8 bases from V and 1 from J, leaving 14 bases between them. Germline CDR1 and CDR2: ENHRY and SYGVKD. The CDR3 DNA reads TGTGCCATCTACGAGTGGAGTGTTAACTATGGCTACACCTTC. Protein: CAIYEWSVNYGYTF.

This chain joins TRBV5-1 and TRBJ2-5, with 7 nucleotides matching TRBD1. TRBJ2-7 matches the DNA end more closely, so the J call is doubtful. Germline loops: CDR1 SGHRS, CDR2 YFSETQ. There are 16 residues in the CDR3. The CDR3 sequence is CASNAFDTGETVEQYF. In DNA, the CDR3 is TGCGCCAGCAACGCATTCGATACAGGGGAAACTGTCGAGCAGTACTTC.

The chain has TRBV28 and TRBJ1-5, with D unresolved. The CDR3 sequence is 12 residues long. CDR1 and CDR2 (germline): MDHEN, SYDVKM. V gave up 7 bases and J gave up 7 bases, with 11 bases separating them. This CDR3 reads CASTIRRQPQHF. CDR3 coding DNA: TGTGCCAGCACCATTCGCAGACAGCCCCAGCATTTT.

The chain carries TRBV18 and TRBJ2-5; D gene uncertain. Per the germline V gene, CDR1 is KGHSH and CDR2 is LQKENI. V gave up 0 bases and J gave up 4 bases, with 9 bases separating them. CDR3 length equals 14 residues. This chain's CDR3 is CASSPPGSPETQYF. The DNA for the CDR3 is TGTGCCAGCTCACCACCGGGCAGCCCAGAGACCCAGTACTTC. The entire variable domain, with the rest obtained from reference TRBV18 and TRBJ2-5, is as follows: NAGVMQNPRHLVRRRGQEARLRCSPMKGHSHVYWYRQLPEEGLKFMVYLQKENIIDESGMPKERFSAEFPKEGPSILRIQQVVRGDSAAYFCASSPPGSPETQYFGPGTRLLVL.

V usage is TRBV5-1 and J usage is TRBJ2-5; TRBD2 matches 13 bases. V trimming: 0 bases; J trimming: 9 bases; junction bases outside the gene matches: 8. The germline V gene has CDR1 SGHRS and CDR2 YFSETQ. The CDR3 loop spans 16 amino acids. CDR3 sequence (DNA): TGCGCCAGCAGCTTGGAAACTAGCGGGGGGGCGGGAGCCCAGTACTTC. It specifies CASSLETSGGAGAQYF.

This clone was found once. The chain has TRBV7-2 and TRBJ2-3; D may correspond to TRBD1 or TRBD2 (5 bases each). The CDR3 has 15 amino acids. V lost 4 bases and J 9 bases, leaving 20 bases between the germline ends. Germline assignment: CDR1 SGHTA and CDR2 FQGNSA. The CDR3 spells CASSSPPGRRDTQYF. CDR3 bases: TGTGCCAGCAGCTCACCACCGGGACGACGGGACACGCAGTATTTT.

The J gene is TRBJ2-7, the V gene TRBV2, with 11 bases lining up with TRBD1. V lost 7 bases to trimming and J lost 6 bases; unmatched junction nucleotides: 8. CDR3 length: 14 residues. CDR1 is SNHLY, CDR2 FYNNEI, per germline. CDR3 bases: TGTGCCAGCACTGGGGGGACAGGGGGTTCCGAGCAGTACTTC. Its protein is CASTGGTGGSEQYF.

The rearrangement uses TRBV9 and TRBJ2-3; the D is unclear. The CDR3 is made up of 13 amino acids. V lost 3 bases to trimming and J lost 3 bases, with 8 bases between them. From germline, CDR1 is SGDLS and CDR2 YYNGEE. The CDR3 reads CASSDPQTDTQYF. Here the CDR3 DNA reads TGTGCCAGCAGCGACCCCCAAACAGATACGCAGTATTTT.

The chain links TRBV10-3 to TRBJ2-3, with D hard to call. CDR3 length: 13 amino acids. Per the germline V gene, CDR1 is ENHRY and CDR2 is SYGVKD. V lost 4 bases, J lost 0 bases, and 5 bases lay in between. For the CDR3, the DNA is TGTGCCATCAGTGGGCAAAGCACAGATACGCAGTATTTT. This codes for CAISGQSTDTQYF.

The CDR3 spells CASSQDLGQGYETQYF. The DNA of the CDR3 is TGCGCCAGCAGCCAAGATTTGGGACAGGGGTACGAGACCCAGTACTTC. The chain has TRBV4-3 and TRBJ2-5; 10 nucleotides align to TRBD1. Trimming at V came to 0 bases and at J to 5 bases, leaving 6 bases not matched to a gene. Germline V CDR1 and CDR2: LGHNA, YSLEER. This CDR3 has 16 residues.

The rearrangement links TRBV10-3 to TRBJ1-1; the D gene is possibly TRBD1 (5 bases). The CDR3 length is 16 residues. V dropped 11 bases and J dropped 0 bases, with 22 bases sitting between them. CDR1 and CDR2 (germline): ENHRY, SYGVKD. The CDR3 DNA sequence: TGTGCCTCCACGGTGCTCGGGGGGATTATGAACACTGAAGCTTTCTTT. It codes for CASTVLGGIMNTEAFF.

V usage is TRBV12-5 and J usage is TRBJ2-7; maybe TRBD1 (6 bases). The length of the CDR3 is 14 residues. Germline values: CDR1 LGHNT, CDR2 FRNRAP. V lost 7 bases and J 0 bases, leaving 13 bases between the germline ends. The CDR3 bases are TGTGCTAGTGTCGGGACACTAAGCTCCTACGAGCAGTACTTC. Its protein is CASVGTLSSYEQYF.